A selection of T cell receptor beta chains follows, all from one sample in a study of PD-L1 blockade in urothelial cancer. Assay: immunoSEQ multiplex PCR; the TCRdb copy retains only in-frame clones and omits some. The sample shows about 84,000 clones, 82% of them seen only once. Sequences were derived from PBMCs, sampled around atezolizumab (anti-PD-L1) treatment. The receptors come from a man aged 70-80 years with urothelial cancer. The CDR3 runs from the conserved cysteine through the conserved F or W. The D gene is left open where the match is weak. Clone size is not always given. Where it is, it says once, few, many or a class for expanded clones.

size: NA; V: TRBV7-9; J: TRBJ2-7; D: TRBD1; CDR3: CASSLDRGQGGEQYF; DNA: TGTGCCAGCAGCTTAGACAGGGGACAGGGCGGCGAGCAGTACTTC
size: NA; V: TRBV11-2; J: TRBJ2-5; D: TRBD2; CDR3: CASSLGGGAETQYF; DNA: TGTGCCAGCAGCTTAGGCGGGGGGGCAGAGACCCAGTACTTC
size: NA; V: TRBV5-6; J: TRBJ1-1; D: TRBD1; CDR3: CASSEGQRNTEAFF; DNA: TGTGCCAGCAGCGAGGGACAGAGGAACACTGAAGCTTTCTTT
size: NA; V: TRBV18; J: TRBJ1-3; D: NA; CDR3: CASSPSSGNTIYF; DNA: TGTGCCAGCTCACCTAGTTCTGGAAACACCATATATTTT
size: NA; V: TRBV6-5; J: TRBJ1-1; D: NA; CDR3: CASSPTVRTEAFF; DNA: TGTGCCAGCAGTCCCACAGTCCGCACTGAAGCTTTCTTT
size: NA; V: TRBV4-2; J: TRBJ2-7; D: TRBD1; CDR3: CASSQDPETGAHEQYF; DNA: TGTGCCAGCAGCCAAGATCCAGAGACAGGGGCCCACGAGCAGTACTTC
size: NA; V: TRBV10-3; J: TRBJ1-1; D: TRBD1; CDR3: CATGQGNTEAFF; DNA: TGTGCCACGGGACAGGGGAACACTGAAGCTTTCTTT
size: NA; V: TRBV7-7; J: TRBJ2-5; D: NA; CDR3: CASSPQITQETQYF; DNA: TGTGCTAGCAGCCCCCAGATTACCCAAGAGACCCAGTACTTC
size: once; V: TRBV19; J: TRBJ2-2; D: TRBD2; CDR3: CASSSAGENGELFF; DNA: TGTGCCAGTAGTTCGGCGGGAGAGAATGGGGAGCTGTTTTTT
size: NA; V: TRBV10-3; J: TRBJ2-1; D: NA; CDR3: CAISRGEHHKGNEQFF; DNA: TGTGCCATCAGTAGGGGCGAACACCATAAAGGCAATGAGCAGTTCTTC
size: NA; V: TRBV14; J: TRBJ2-3; D: NA; CDR3: CASSQGDADTQYF; DNA: TGTGCCAGCAGCCAAGGAGATGCAGATACGCAGTATTTT
size: NA; V: TRBV5-1; J: TRBJ2-1; D: NA; CDR3: CASSLARQGYNEQFF; DNA: TGCGCCAGCAGCTTGGCCCGTCAGGGCTACAATGAGCAGTTCTTC
size: NA; V: TRBV2; J: TRBJ2-1; D: TRBD1; CDR3: CASRDREAYNEQFF; DNA: TGTGCCAGCAGGGACAGGGAAGCCTACAATGAGCAGTTCTTC
size: NA; V: TRBV5-1; J: TRBJ1-1; D: NA; CDR3: CASQDSSNTEAFF; DNA: TGCGCCAGTCAGGACAGTTCTAACACTGAAGCTTTCTTT
size: NA; V: TRBV7-9; J: TRBJ1-1; D: NA; CDR3: CASILIDRNTEAFF; DNA: TGTGCCAGCATCCTCATCGACAGGAACACTGAAGCTTTCTTT
size: NA; V: TRBV25-1; J: TRBJ2-5; D: TRBD2; CDR3: CASGGGLQETQYF; DNA: TGTGCCAGTGGGGGGGGACTGCAAGAGACCCAGTACTTC
size: NA; V: TRBV19; J: TRBJ1-5; D: NA; CDR3: CASSIGEGQPQHF; DNA: TGTGCCAGTAGTATAGGGGAGGGACAGCCCCAGCATTTT
size: NA; V: TRBV6-5; J: TRBJ1-2; D: NA; CDR3: CASSYGGAEAYGYTF; DNA: TGTGCCAGCAGTTATGGGGGGGCAGAGGCCTATGGCTACACCTTC
size: few; V: TRBV5-6; J: TRBJ2-5; D: NA; CDR3: CASSPEGVETQYF; DNA: TGTGCCAGCAGCCCCGAGGGGGTGGAGACCCAGTACTTC
size: NA; V: TRBV7-9; J: TRBJ1-1; D: NA; CDR3: CASSPTPGNTEAFF; DNA: TGTGCCAGCAGCCCCACCCCGGGGAACACTGAAGCTTTCTTT
size: once; V: TRBV13; J: TRBJ2-1; D: TRBD2; CDR3: CASSYSSGRGSYNEQFF; DNA: TGTGCCAGCAGCTACTCTAGCGGGAGGGGGTCCTACAATGAGCAGTTCTTC
size: NA; V: TRBV5-4; J: TRBJ1-6; D: NA; CDR3: CASTSRGNHLHF; DNA: TGTGCCAGCACCTCCAGGGGTAACCACCTCCACTTT
size: NA; V: TRBV30; J: TRBJ2-1; D: TRBD2; CDR3: CAPGTSGSKYNEQFF; DNA: TGTGCCCCGGGGACTAGCGGGAGTAAATACAATGAGCAGTTCTTC
size: NA; V: TRBV19; J: TRBJ1-1; D: NA; CDR3: CASSPLGAGGMNTEAFF; DNA: TGTGCCAGTTCGCCCCTGGGGGCGGGGGGTATGAACACTGAAGCTTTCTTT
size: NA; V: TRBV27; J: TRBJ1-6; D: NA; CDR3: CASSLMGEESPLHF; DNA: TGTGCCAGCAGTTTGATGGGGGAGGAATCACCCCTCCACTTT
size: NA; V: TRBV6-1; J: TRBJ2-1; D: NA; CDR3: CASSDGPSSYNEQFF; DNA: TGTGCCAGCAGTGATGGTCCTAGCTCCTACAATGAGCAGTTCTTC
size: NA; V: TRBV29-1; J: TRBJ2-2; D: NA; CDR3: CSVGGGAGGELFF; DNA: TGCAGCGTTGGAGGCGGGGCGGGGGGGGAGCTGTTTTTT
size: NA; V: TRBV19; J: TRBJ2-2; D: NA; CDR3: CASKLQVSVAGELFF; DNA: TGTGCCAGTAAACTCCAGGTTTCCGTCGCCGGGGAGCTGTTTTTT
size: NA; V: TRBV30; J: TRBJ1-5; D: NA; CDR3: CAWSSGYQPQHF; DNA: TGTGCCTGGAGTTCCGGTTATCAGCCCCAGCATTTT
size: once; V: TRBV6-1; J: TRBJ2-7; D: TRBD2; CDR3: CASRASGRGEQYF; DNA: TGTGCCAGCCGAGCTAGCGGGAGGGGGGAGCAGTACTTC
size: NA; V: TRBV5-1; J: TRBJ2-5; D: TRBD1; CDR3: CASSLVRGQETQYF; DNA: TGCGCCAGCAGCTTGGTTAGGGGGCAGGAGACCCAGTACTTC
size: once; V: TRBV6-5; J: TRBJ2-7; D: NA; CDR3: CASSGLLYEQYF; DNA: TGTGCCAGCAGTGGACTACTCTACGAGCAGTACTTC
size: NA; V: TRBV6-5; J: TRBJ1-2; D: NA; CDR3: CASSYSSGGYTF; DNA: TGTGCCAGCAGTTACTCGTCGGGAGGCTACACCTTC
size: NA; V: TRBV5-8; J: TRBJ1-1; D: TRBD1; CDR3: CASSSSGGNSRKAFF; DNA: TGTGCCAGCAGCTCTTCAGGGGGCAATTCGAGGAAAGCTTTCTTT
size: NA; V: TRBV5-8; J: TRBJ2-7; D: NA; CDR3: CASSLGGEREQYF; DNA: TGTGCCAGCAGCTTGGGGGGGGAAAGGGAGCAGTACTTC
size: NA; V: TRBV2; J: TRBJ1-5; D: NA; CDR3: CASGEQGLSNQPQHF; DNA: TGTGCCAGCGGGGAACAGGGTTTGAGCAATCAGCCCCAGCATTTT
size: NA; V: TRBV10-1; J: TRBJ2-7; D: TRBD1; CDR3: CASSAGTGIYEQYF; DNA: TGCGCCAGCAGTGCCGGGACAGGGATCTACGAGCAGTACTTC
size: NA; V: TRBV7-2; J: TRBJ1-5; D: NA; CDR3: CASSLGRNQPQHF; DNA: TGTGCCAGCAGCTTAGGGAGGAATCAGCCCCAGCATTTT
size: once; V: TRBV18; J: TRBJ2-7; D: NA; CDR3: CASSIKATEIVYEQYF; DNA: TGTGCCAGCTCAATTAAAGCAACAGAGATCGTCTACGAGCAGTACTTC
size: NA; V: TRBV5-1; J: TRBJ2-1; D: TRBD1; CDR3: CASSLSGQTYNEQFF; DNA: TGCGCCAGCAGCTTATCGGGACAGACCTACAATGAGCAGTTCTTC
size: NA; V: TRBV11-2; J: TRBJ2-7; D: TRBD1; CDR3: CASSLRDRGYEQYF; DNA: TGTGCCAGCAGCCTCCGGGACAGGGGCTACGAGCAGTACTTC